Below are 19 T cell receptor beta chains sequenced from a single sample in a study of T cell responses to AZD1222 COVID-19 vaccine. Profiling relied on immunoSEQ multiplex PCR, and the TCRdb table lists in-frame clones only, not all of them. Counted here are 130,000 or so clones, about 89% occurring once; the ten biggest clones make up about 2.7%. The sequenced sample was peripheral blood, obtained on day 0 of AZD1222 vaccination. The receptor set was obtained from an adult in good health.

The chain's CDR3 is CASSLTVSSYNEQFF. Written as DNA, the CDR3 is TGTGCCAGCAGCTTGACAGTTAGCTCCTACAATGAGCAGTTCTTC. The chain combines TRBV5-4 with TRBJ2-1; D unresolved. With 1 base removed from V and 0 bases from J, the gap between germline ends came to 8 bases. From germline, CDR1 is SGHNT and CDR2 YYREEE (reference sequence). CDR3 length: 15 amino acids.

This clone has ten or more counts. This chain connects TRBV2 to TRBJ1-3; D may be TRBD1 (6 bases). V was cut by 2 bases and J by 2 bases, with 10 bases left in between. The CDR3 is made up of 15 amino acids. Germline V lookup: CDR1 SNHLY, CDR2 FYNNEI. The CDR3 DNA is TGTGCCAGCAGTGAATCGGCAGGGGCTGGAAACACCATATATTTT. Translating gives CASSESAGAGNTIYF.

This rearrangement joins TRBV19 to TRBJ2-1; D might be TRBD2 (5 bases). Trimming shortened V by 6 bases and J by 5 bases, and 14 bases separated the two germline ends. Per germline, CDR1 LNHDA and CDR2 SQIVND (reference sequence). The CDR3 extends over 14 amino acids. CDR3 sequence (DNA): TGTGCCAGTAGCGACTACTTGAAGAACAATGAGCAGTTCTTC. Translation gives CASSDYLKNNEQFF.

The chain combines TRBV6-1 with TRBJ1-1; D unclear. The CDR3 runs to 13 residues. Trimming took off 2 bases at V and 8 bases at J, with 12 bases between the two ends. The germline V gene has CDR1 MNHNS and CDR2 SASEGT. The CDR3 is CASSELGATEAFF. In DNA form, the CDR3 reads TGTGCCAGCAGTGAACTAGGCGCGACAGAAGCTTTCTTT.

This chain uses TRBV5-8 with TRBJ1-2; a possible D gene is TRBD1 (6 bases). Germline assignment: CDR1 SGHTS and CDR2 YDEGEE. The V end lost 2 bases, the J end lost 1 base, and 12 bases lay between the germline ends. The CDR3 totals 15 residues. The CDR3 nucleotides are TGTGCCAGCAGCTTTACCGGACAGAGTAACTATGGCTACACCTTC. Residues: CASSFTGQSNYGYTF.

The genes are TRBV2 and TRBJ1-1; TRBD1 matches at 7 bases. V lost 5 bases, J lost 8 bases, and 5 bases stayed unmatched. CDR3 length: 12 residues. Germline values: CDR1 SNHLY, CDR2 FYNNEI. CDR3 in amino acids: CASSRDSDEAFF. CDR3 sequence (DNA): TGTGCCAGCAGTCGGGACAGCGACGAAGCTTTCTTT.

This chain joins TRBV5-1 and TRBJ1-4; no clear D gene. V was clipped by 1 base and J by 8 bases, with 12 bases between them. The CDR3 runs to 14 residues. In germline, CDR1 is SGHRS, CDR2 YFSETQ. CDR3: CASSLRRFGEKLFF. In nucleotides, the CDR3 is TGCGCCAGCAGCTTGCGTCGGTTTGGGGAAAAACTGTTTTTT.

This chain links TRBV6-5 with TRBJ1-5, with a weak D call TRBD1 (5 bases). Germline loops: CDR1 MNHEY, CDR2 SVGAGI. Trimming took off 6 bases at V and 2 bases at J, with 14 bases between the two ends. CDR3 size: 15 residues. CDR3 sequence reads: CASSPQVRGNQPQHF. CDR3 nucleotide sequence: TGTGCCAGCAGCCCACAGGTGAGAGGCAATCAGCCCCAGCATTTT.

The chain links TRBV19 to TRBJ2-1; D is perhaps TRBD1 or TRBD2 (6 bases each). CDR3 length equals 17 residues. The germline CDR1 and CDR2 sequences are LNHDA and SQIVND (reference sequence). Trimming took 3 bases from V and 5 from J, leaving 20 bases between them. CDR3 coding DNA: TGTGCCAGTAGTATTGGTTTCGGGGGCATAAGGGACAATGAGCAGTTCTTC. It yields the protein CASSIGFGGIRDNEQFF.

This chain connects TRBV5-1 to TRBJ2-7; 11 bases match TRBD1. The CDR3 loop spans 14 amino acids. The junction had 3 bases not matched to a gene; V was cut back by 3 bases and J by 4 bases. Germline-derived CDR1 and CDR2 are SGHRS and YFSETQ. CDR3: CASSWGTGGYEQYF. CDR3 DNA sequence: TGCGCCAGCAGCTGGGGGACAGGGGGATACGAGCAGTACTTC.

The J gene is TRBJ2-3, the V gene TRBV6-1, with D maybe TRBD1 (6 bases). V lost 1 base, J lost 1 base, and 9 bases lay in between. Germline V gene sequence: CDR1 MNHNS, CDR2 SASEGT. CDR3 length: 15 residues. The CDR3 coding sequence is TGTGCCAGCAGTGAAGTGGCAGGGGGCACAGATACGCAGTATTTT. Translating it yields CASSEVAGGTDTQYF.

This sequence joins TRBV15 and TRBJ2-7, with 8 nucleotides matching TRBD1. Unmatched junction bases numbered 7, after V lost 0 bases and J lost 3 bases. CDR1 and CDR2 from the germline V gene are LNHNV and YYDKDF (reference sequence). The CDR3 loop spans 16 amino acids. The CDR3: CATSRDFGQGYYEQYF. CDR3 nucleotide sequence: TGTGCCACCAGCAGAGATTTCGGACAGGGATACTACGAGCAGTACTTC.

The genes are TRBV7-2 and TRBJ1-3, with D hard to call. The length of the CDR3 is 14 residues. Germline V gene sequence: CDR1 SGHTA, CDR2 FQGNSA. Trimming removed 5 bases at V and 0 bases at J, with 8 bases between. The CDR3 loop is CASSLQDSGNTIYF. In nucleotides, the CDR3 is TGTGCCAGCAGCCTTCAGGACTCTGGAAACACCATATATTTT.

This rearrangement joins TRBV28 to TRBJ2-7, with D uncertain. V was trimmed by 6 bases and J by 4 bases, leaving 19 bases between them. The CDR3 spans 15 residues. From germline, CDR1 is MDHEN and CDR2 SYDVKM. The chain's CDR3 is CASSSVSPLSYEQYF. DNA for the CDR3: TGTGCCAGCAGCTCTGTCAGCCCTCTTAGTTACGAGCAGTACTTC.

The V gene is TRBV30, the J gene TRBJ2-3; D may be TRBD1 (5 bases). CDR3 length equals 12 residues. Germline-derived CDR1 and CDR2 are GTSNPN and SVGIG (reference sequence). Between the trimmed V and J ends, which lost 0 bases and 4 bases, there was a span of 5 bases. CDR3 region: CAWSVQADTQYF. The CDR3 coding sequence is TGTGCCTGGAGTGTACAGGCAGATACGCAGTATTTT.

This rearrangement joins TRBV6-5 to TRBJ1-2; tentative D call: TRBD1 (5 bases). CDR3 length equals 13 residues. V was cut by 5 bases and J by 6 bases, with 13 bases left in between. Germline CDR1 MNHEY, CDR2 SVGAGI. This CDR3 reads CASSRLGQNGYTF. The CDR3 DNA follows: TGTGCCAGCAGTCGCCTGGGGCAGAATGGCTACACCTTC.

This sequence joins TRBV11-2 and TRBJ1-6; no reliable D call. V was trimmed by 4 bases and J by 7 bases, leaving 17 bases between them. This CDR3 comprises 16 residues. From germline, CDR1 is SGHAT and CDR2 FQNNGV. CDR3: CASSSLWKGWNSPLHF. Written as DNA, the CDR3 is TGTGCCAGCAGCTCCCTCTGGAAGGGATGGAATTCACCCCTCCACTTT.

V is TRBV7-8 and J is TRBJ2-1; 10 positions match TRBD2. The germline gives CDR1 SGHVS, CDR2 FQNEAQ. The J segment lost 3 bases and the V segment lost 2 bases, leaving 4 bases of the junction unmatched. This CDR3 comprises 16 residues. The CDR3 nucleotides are TGTGCCAGCAGCTTATGGACTAGCGGATACTACAATGAGCAGTTCTTC. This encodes CASSLWTSGYYNEQFF. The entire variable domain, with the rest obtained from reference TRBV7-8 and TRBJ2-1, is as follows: GAGVSQSPRYKVAKRGQDVALRCDPISGHVSLFWYQQALGQGPEFLTYFQNEAQLDKSGLPSDRFFAERPEGSVSTLKIQRTQQEDSAVYLCASSLWTSGYYNEQFFGPGTRLTVL.

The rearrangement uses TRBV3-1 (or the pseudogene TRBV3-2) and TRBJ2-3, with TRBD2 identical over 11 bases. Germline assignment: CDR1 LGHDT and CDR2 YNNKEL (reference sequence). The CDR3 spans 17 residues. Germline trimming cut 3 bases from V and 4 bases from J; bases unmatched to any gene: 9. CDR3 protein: CASSQANSGRVADTQYF. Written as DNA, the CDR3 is TGTGCCAGCAGCCAGGCCAATAGCGGGAGGGTCGCAGATACGCAGTATTTT.